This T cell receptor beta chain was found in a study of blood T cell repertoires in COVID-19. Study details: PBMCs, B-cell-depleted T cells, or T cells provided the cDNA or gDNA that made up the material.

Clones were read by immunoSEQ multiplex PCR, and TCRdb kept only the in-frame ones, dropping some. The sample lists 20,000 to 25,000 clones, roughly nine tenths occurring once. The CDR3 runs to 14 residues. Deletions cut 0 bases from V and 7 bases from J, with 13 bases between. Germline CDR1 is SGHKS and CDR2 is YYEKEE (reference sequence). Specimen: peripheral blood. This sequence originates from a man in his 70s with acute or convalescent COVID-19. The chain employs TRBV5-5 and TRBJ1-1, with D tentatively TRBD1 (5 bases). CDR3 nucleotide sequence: TGTGCCAGCAGCTTGGAGGCAGGGTTGGTTGAAGCTTTCTTT. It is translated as CASSLEAGLVEAFF.